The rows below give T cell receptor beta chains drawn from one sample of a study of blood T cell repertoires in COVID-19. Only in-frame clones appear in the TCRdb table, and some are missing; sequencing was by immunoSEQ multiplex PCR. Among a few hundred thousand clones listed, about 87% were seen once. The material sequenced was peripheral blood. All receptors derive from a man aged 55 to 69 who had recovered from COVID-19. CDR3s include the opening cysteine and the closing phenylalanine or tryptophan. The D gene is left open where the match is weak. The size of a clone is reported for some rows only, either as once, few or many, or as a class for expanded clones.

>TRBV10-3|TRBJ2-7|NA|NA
CATYSGGSYEQYF
TGTGCCACCTACAGTGGTGGTTCCTACGAGCAGTACTTC
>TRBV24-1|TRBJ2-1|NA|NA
CATRSRGNSLYNEQFF
TGTGCCACCAGGTCGAGAGGGAACTCACTATACAATGAGCAGTTCTTC
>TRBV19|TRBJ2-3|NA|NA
CASRGGGGTDTQYF
TGTGCCAGCAGGGGTGGGGGCGGCACAGATACGCAGTATTTT
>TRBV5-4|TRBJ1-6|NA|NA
CASSFDPRENSPLHF
TGTGCCAGCAGCTTCGACCCCCGGGAGAATTCACCCCTCCACTTT
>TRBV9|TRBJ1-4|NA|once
CASSGLSGVSEKLFF
TGTGCCAGCAGCGGCCTCTCAGGGGTCAGTGAAAAACTGTTTTTT
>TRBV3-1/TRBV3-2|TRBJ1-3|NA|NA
CASSQFQGGSGNTIYF
TGTGCCAGCAGCCAGTTTCAGGGCGGCTCTGGAAACACCATATATTTT
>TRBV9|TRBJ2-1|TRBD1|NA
CASSVDPPGGVYNEQFF
TGTGCCAGCAGCGTAGACCCCCCAGGGGGCGTCTACAATGAGCAGTTCTTC
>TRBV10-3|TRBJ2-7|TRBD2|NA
CAITGGGGPPNEQYF
TGTGCCATCACGGGGGGGGGAGGGCCTCCCAACGAGCAGTACTTC
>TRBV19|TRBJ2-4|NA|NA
CASSMGPKNIQYF
TGTGCCAGTAGTATGGGCCCCAAAAACATTCAGTACTTC
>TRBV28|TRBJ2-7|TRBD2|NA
CASRKGLAGGVSSYEQYF
TGTGCCAGCAGAAAGGGACTAGCGGGAGGGGTTAGCTCCTACGAGCAGTACTTC
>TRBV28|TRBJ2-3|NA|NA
CASSLGGLGTQYF
TGTGCCAGCAGTTTAGGAGGGTTGGGTACGCAGTATTTT
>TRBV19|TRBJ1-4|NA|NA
CASSIRTVEEKLFF
TGTGCCAGTAGTATACGGACAGTAGAAGAAAAACTGTTTTTT
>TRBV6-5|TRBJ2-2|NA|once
CASSSPGELFF
TGTGCCAGCAGTTCCCCGGGGGAGCTGTTTTTT
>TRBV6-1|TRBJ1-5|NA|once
CASSEASLFQPQHF
TGTGCCAGCAGTGAGGCATCGTTGTTTCAGCCCCAGCATTTT